These 4 T cell receptor beta chains came from one sample sequenced in a study of shared clonotypes between healthy human individuals. Sequenced by immunoSEQ multiplex PCR; TCRdb stores in-frame clones only, minus some. The profile shows millions of clones, 90% to 95% of them singletons. The source material was naive CD4+ T cells from PBMCs. The subset is: CD45RA+ positively selected. The receptors were gathered from a man younger than 35 in good health. Some clones in this sample may be carry-over from other donors' samples.

The chain recombines TRBV28 with TRBJ2-3, with 9 positions matching TRBD1. This CDR3 contains 15 residues. V trimming: 3 bases; J trimming: 4 bases; junction bases outside the gene matches: 5. Germline V gene lookup returns CDR1 MDHEN and CDR2 SYDVKM. This chain's CDR3 is CASSFYRGLADTQYF. The CDR3 DNA follows: TGTGCCAGCAGTTTTTACAGGGGGCTCGCAGATACGCAGTATTTT.

This clone was observed a single time. The V call is TRBV7-2, the J call TRBJ2-1; D might be TRBD2 (5 bases). V was trimmed by 5 bases and J by 7 bases, leaving 9 bases between them. This CDR3 has 12 amino acids. CDR1 SGHTA and CDR2 FQGNSA come from the germline V gene. CDR3 nucleotide sequence: TGTGCCAGCAGCCCAAAGCGGAATGAGCAGTTCTTC. Translating it yields CASSPKRNEQFF.

This chain links TRBV7-2 with TRBJ2-3, with D possibly TRBD2 on 6 matching bases. V lost 5 bases and J lost 2, with 17 bases in between. This CDR3 spans 16 amino acids. The V gene's germline CDR1 is SGHTA and CDR2 FQGNSA. CDR3 sequence (DNA): TGTGCCAGCAGCCCAGCCAGGCGGGGCTCCACAGATACGCAGTATTTT. Translated: CASSPARRGSTDTQYF.

CDR3 amino acids: CASRPETGRNEQFF. Written as DNA, the CDR3 is TGTGCCAGTAGACCGGAGACGGGGCGGAATGAGCAGTTCTTC. The chain employs TRBV19 and TRBJ2-1, with D possibly called TRBD1 or TRBD2 (5 bases each). V was shortened by 6 bases and J by 7 bases, with 16 bases between the two germline ends. The CDR3 contains 14 residues. Germline-derived CDR1 and CDR2 are LNHDA and SQIVND (reference sequence).